This T cell receptor beta chain came from a study of blood T cells in healthy people across ages. Sample-barcoded 5' priming and a J-beta primer mix drove a second PCR of roughly 7 to 11 cycles. TCRdb called the 5' RACE reads again in MiXCR, with one record for every CDR3 protein. The table has around 1,000,000 distinct CDR3 sequences, roughly two fifths seen once. Germline CDR1 is SGHTA and CDR2 is FQGNSA. Trimming stripped 2 bases from V and 10 bases from J, with 18 bases between. The CDR3 is 16 residues long. General observations from the study: Long-lived donors exceeded aged donors in naive CD4+ cells and diversity. CMV infection status of these donors was not known.

This clonotype was seen more than once but under ten times. No antigen is known for it. The V and J genes are TRBV7-2 and TRBJ1-6; D is undetermined. Material for sequencing was blood. The TCR was taken from a man younger than 35 in good health. The CDR3 region has the DNA TGTGCCAGCAGCTTAAACGGTGGACGGGCGGGCTCACCCCTCCACTTT. It codes for CASSLNGGRAGSPLHF.